This T cell receptor (beta chain) was recorded in a study of blood T cell repertoires in COVID-19. Study at large: Specimens from acute and convalescent COVID-19 originated in the United States, Italy and Spain. PBMCs, B-cell-depleted T cells, or T cells were the source of the cDNA or gDNA that made up the material.

The repertoire was sequenced with immunoSEQ multiplex PCR; TCRdb's copy has only in-frame clones and lacks some. This table has some 240,000 clones, roughly 75% appearing once. CDR3 length: 14 residues. The germline V gene has CDR1 MNHEY and CDR2 SVGAGI. V lost 6 bases, J lost 3 bases, and 12 bases lay in between. The receptor was derived from a woman aged 65 to 85 with acute or convalescent COVID-19. This chain uses TRBV6-5 with TRBJ1-3; D is possibly TRBD1 (6 bases). The sample consisted of peripheral blood. This CDR3 is CASRIRGSGNTIYF. The DNA for the CDR3 is TGTGCCAGCAGAATCAGGGGAAGTGGAAACACCATATATTTT.